The 11 T cell receptor beta chains presented below share a single source sample, sequenced in a study of shared clonotypes between healthy human individuals. Naive CD8 cells lacked CD45RO and underwent positive selection for CCR7, leaving out terminally differentiated effector memory CD45RA+ cells. Profiling relied on immunoSEQ multiplex PCR, and the TCRdb table lists in-frame clones only, not all of them. The sample includes around 2,000,000 clones, approximately 95% of them seen just once. Sequenced input: naive CD8+ T cells sorted from blood. The receptors here all came from a man aged 18 to 35 in good health.

In regard to this clone: The same CDR3 also results from other DNA sequences found in this sample. The chain recombines TRBV19 with TRBJ2-7; 7 bases map to TRBD1. Germline V gene data show CDR1 as LNHDA and CDR2 as SQIVND (reference sequence). V dropped 5 bases and J dropped 2; count of bases not matched to a gene: 3. The CDR3 length is 13 residues. CDR3 residues: CASSPGQTYEQYF. DNA for the CDR3: TGTGCCAGTAGTCCGGGACAGACCTACGAGCAGTACTTC. Using reference TRBV19 and TRBJ2-7 for the parts outside the CDR3, the full variable domain is DGGITQSPKYLFRKEGQNVTLSCEQNLNHDAMYWYRQDPGQGLRLIYYSQIVNDFQKGDIAEGYSVSREKKESFPLTVTSAQKNPTAFYLCASSPGQTYEQYFGPGTRLTVT.

A note on this clone: Different DNA sequences within this sample yield the same CDR3. The genes are TRBV7-9 and TRBJ2-7; D gene unclear. The germline gives CDR1 SEHNR, CDR2 FQNEAQ (reference sequence). V was pared by 2 bases and J by 4 bases, with 9 bases between. The CDR3 sequence is 13 residues long. This CDR3 reads CASSLSPSYEQYF. The CDR3 nucleotides are TGTGCCAGCAGCTTAAGTCCCAGTTACGAGCAGTACTTC.

Remarks on this clone: The sample carries other DNA sequences with the same CDR3. The rearrangement links TRBV9 to TRBJ2-1, with 8 bases that match TRBD2. V lost 0 bases, J lost 6 bases, and 5 bases stayed unmatched. The germline CDR1 and CDR2 sequences are SGDLS and YYNGEE. The CDR3 is made up of 15 amino acids. Here the CDR3 DNA reads TGTGCCAGCAGCGTAGCGAGCGGGAGTGGCAATGAGCAGTTCTTC. Translation gives CASSVASGSGNEQFF.

V is TRBV11-1 and J is TRBJ2-7; D possibly matches TRBD1 or TRBD2 (6 bases each). The length of the CDR3 is 15 residues. Per germline, CDR1 SGHAT and CDR2 FQDESV (reference sequence). Trimming took off 2 bases at V and 5 bases at J, with 16 bases between the two ends. The CDR3 region is CASSLLEEGVDEQYF. The CDR3 DNA reads as TGTGCCAGCAGCTTACTGGAGGAGGGGGTCGACGAGCAGTACTTC.

The chain uses TRBV9 and TRBJ2-1; 9 bases agree with TRBD2. After removal of 3 bases from V and 3 bases from J, the junction contained 10 bases not matched to a gene. Per the germline V gene, CDR1 is SGDLS and CDR2 is YYNGEE. This CDR3 region has 17 residues. Written as DNA, the CDR3 is TGTGCCAGCAGCGAGTGGGGTAGCGGGGGAAACTACAATGAGCAGTTCTTC. Translating gives CASSEWGSGGNYNEQFF.

Comments on this clone: The sample holds other DNA sequences that translate to the same CDR3. The chain combines TRBV5-1 with TRBJ2-7; TRBD1 agrees at 7 bases. This CDR3 contains 13 residues. Trimming took 4 bases from V and 2 from J; bases not matched to a gene: 3. Looked up from germline, CDR1 is SGHRS and CDR2 is YFSETQ. The DNA of the CDR3 is TGCGCCAGCAGCGCCGGGACAGCCTACGAGCAGTACTTC. Translated: CASSAGTAYEQYF.

This clone was counted only a few times. This chain links TRBV7-2 with TRBJ2-2; 7 bases align to TRBD2. CDR1 is SGHTA and CDR2 is FQGNSA in the germline V gene. This CDR3 spans 17 amino acids. The ends lost 4 bases at V and 2 bases at J; junction bases unmatched: 10. CDR3 region: CASSSSHGTTNTGELFF. The CDR3 nucleotides read TGTGCCAGCAGCTCCTCCCACGGGACTACAAACACCGGGGAGCTGTTTTTT.

The CDR3 region is CASSYSEGIIYEQYF. The CDR3 DNA reads as TGTGCCAGCAGTTACTCGGAGGGGATCATATACGAGCAGTACTTC. This chain uses TRBV6-6 with TRBJ2-7, with D perhaps matching TRBD2 (6 bases). Per the germline V gene, CDR1 is MNHNY and CDR2 is SVGAGI (reference sequence). This CDR3 region has 15 residues. The V and J ends lost 0 bases and 4 bases respectively, with 13 bases between them.

This clone was seen only once. The chain recombines TRBV7-6 with TRBJ2-2, with TRBD2 matching over 7 bases. The CDR3 sequence is 15 residues long. The trim removed 1 base at V and 4 bases at J, leaving 3 bases unmatched. From germline, CDR1 is SGHVS and CDR2 FNYEAQ. CDR3 bases: TGTGCCAGCAGCTTAGTGGGGGAGGGCACCGGGGAGCTGTTTTTT. It specifies CASSLVGEGTGELFF.

This clone was recorded only once. The chain joins TRBV27 to TRBJ1-4; D is unclear. Trimming took off 2 bases at V and 3 bases at J, with 10 bases between the two ends. CDR3 length: 15 amino acids. CDR1 and CDR2 (germline): MNHEY, SMNVEV (reference sequence). CDR3 DNA: TGTGCCAGCAGTTTAAAAGGGAGGGCTAATGAAAAACTGTTTTTT. Translation gives CASSLKGRANEKLFF.

The chain uses TRBV5-4 and TRBJ2-3, with a tentative D call TRBD2 (6 bases). CDR1 and CDR2 from the germline V gene are SGHNT and YYREEE (reference sequence). The length of the CDR3 is 15 residues. Trimming pared 1 base from V and 4 bases from J, leaving 13 bases between. The chain's CDR3 is CASSLTPGASDTQYF. The CDR3 DNA follows: TGTGCCAGCAGCTTGACGCCGGGAGCCTCAGATACGCAGTATTTT.